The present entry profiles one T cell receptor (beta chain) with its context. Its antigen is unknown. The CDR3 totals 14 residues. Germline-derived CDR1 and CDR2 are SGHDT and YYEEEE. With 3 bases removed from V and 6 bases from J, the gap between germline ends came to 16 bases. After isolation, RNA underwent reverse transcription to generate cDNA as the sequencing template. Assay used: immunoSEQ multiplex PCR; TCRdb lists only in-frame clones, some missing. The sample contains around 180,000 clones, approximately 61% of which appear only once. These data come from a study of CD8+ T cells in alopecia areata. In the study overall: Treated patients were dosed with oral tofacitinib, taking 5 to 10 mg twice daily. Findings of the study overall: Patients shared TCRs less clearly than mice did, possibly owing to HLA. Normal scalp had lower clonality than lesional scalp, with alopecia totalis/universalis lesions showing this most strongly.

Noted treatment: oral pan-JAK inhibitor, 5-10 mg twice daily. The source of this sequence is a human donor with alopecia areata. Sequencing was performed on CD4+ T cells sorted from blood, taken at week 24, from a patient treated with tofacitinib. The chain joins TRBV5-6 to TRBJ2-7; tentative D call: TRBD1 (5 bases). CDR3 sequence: CASSYGSRVREQYF. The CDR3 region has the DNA TGTGCCAGCAGCTATGGAAGCAGGGTTCGCGAGCAGTACTTC. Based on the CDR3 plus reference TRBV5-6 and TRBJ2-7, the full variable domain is DAGVTQSPTHLIKTRGQQVTLRCSPKSGHDTVSWYQQALGQGPQFIFQYYEEEERQRGNFPDRFSGHQFPNYSSELNVNALLLGDSALYLCASSYGSRVREQYFGPGTRLTVT.